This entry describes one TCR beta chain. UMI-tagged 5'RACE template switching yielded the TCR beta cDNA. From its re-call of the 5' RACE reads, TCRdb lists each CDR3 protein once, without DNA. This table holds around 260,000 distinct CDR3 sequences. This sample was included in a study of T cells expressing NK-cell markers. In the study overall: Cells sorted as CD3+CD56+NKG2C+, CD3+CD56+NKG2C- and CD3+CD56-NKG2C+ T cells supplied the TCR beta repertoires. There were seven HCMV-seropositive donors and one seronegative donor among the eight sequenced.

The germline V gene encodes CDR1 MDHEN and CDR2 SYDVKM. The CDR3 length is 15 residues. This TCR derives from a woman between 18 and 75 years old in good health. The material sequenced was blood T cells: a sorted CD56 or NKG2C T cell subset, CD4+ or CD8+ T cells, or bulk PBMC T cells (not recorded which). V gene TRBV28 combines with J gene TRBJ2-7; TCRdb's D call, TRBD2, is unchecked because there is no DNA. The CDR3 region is CASSLAIAGTYEQYF.